Below, 24 T cell receptor beta chains from the same sample are listed, as sequenced in a study of shared clonotypes between healthy human individuals. CD45RO negativity and positive selection for CCR7 defined naive CD8 cells, a population that excluded terminally differentiated effector memory CD45RA+ cells. Sequenced by immunoSEQ multiplex PCR; TCRdb stores in-frame clones only, minus some. The sample records about 820,000 clones, about 91% being singletons. Input material: naive CD8+ T cells sorted from blood. These receptors came from a man aged 25-40 years in good health.

The chain carries TRBV11-3 and TRBJ2-7; TRBD1 aligns across 7 bases. Germline V gene lookup returns CDR1 SGHNT and CDR2 YENEEA. The CDR3 spans 14 residues. After removal of 0 bases from V and 5 bases from J, the junction contained 4 bases not matched to a gene. The CDR3 loop is CASSLEGGYNEQYF. For the CDR3, the DNA is TGTGCCAGCAGCTTAGAAGGGGGCTACAACGAGCAGTACTTC.

The gene calls are TRBV19 and TRBJ2-1; 14 bases are a match to TRBD2. The CDR3 loop spans 17 amino acids. Germline CDR1 reads LNHDA; CDR2 reads SQIVND (reference sequence). Trimming at V came to 5 bases and at J to 0 bases, leaving 3 bases not matched to a gene. CDR3 bases: TGTGCCAGTAGTGGGACTAGCGGGAGAAACTCCTACAATGAGCAGTTCTTC. Translating it yields CASSGTSGRNSYNEQFF.

The chain has TRBV27 and TRBJ2-3, with 7 bases identical to TRBD2. J gave up 3 bases and V 5 bases, and 8 bases lay outside the gene matches. The CDR3 extends over 15 amino acids. Germline V lookup: CDR1 MNHEY, CDR2 SMNVEV (reference sequence). The CDR3, as DNA: TGTGCCAGCAGTCGGCTAGCGGAGTGGACAGATACGCAGTATTTT. Translation gives CASSRLAEWTDTQYF.

The chain employs TRBV7-6 and TRBJ2-2; D assignment may be TRBD1 or TRBD2 (5 bases each). The CDR3 length is 13 residues. CDR1 is SGHVS and CDR2 is FNYEAQ in the germline V gene. The V end was cut by 1 base, the J end by 6 bases, with 6 bases between. CDR3 in amino acids: CASSLGGAGELFF. The CDR3 DNA reads TGTGCCAGCAGCTTAGGAGGGGCCGGGGAGCTGTTTTTT.

V usage is TRBV27 and J usage is TRBJ2-3; D tentatively reads TRBD1 or TRBD2 (5 bases each). The germline V gene has CDR1 MNHEY and CDR2 SMNVEV (reference sequence). The V and J ends lost 6 bases and 4 bases respectively, with 14 bases between them. The length of the CDR3 is 14 residues. The CDR3 DNA sequence: TGTGCCAGCAGAGTCCTCGGGGCCTCAGATACGCAGTATTTT. Translation: CASRVLGASDTQYF.

This rearrangement joins TRBV4-1 to TRBJ1-5, with 10 bases fitting TRBD1. From germline, CDR1 is MGHRA and CDR2 YSYEKL. The CDR3 contains 18 residues. V dropped 0 bases and J dropped 0; count of bases not matched to a gene: 5. The CDR3 here is CASSQDGTGVYSNQPQHF. The CDR3 DNA is TGCGCCAGCAGCCAAGACGGGACAGGGGTTTATAGCAATCAGCCCCAGCATTTT.

The rearrangement joins TRBV4-1 to TRBJ2-1; D gene uncertain. The CDR3 is 15 residues long. V lost 0 bases, J lost 5 bases, and 11 bases lay in between. CDR1 is MGHRA and CDR2 is YSYEKL in the germline V gene. The CDR3 sequence: CASSQDSRVHNEQFF. As DNA, the CDR3 is TGCGCCAGCAGCCAAGATTCACGGGTGCACAATGAGCAGTTCTTC.

The chain is built from TRBV7-9 and TRBJ2-1; 14 nucleotides agree with TRBD2. J was trimmed by 8 bases and V by 11 bases; bases with no gene match: 2. The CDR3 length is 12 residues. The germline V gene has CDR1 SEHNR and CDR2 FQNEAQ (reference sequence). CDR3 residues: CAGTSGSDEQFF. Here the CDR3 DNA reads TGTGCCGGGACTAGCGGGAGCGATGAGCAGTTCTTC.

Here the CDR3 reads CASSPSDSGNTIYF. CDR3 in DNA: TGTGCCAGCAGCCCTTCGGACTCTGGAAACACCATATATTTT. The rearrangement uses TRBV9 and TRBJ1-3, with no clear D. Germline loops: CDR1 SGDLS, CDR2 YYNGEE. The CDR3 spans 14 residues. Trimming left V 4 bases short and J 0 bases short, with 8 bases between.

This chain uses TRBV7-7 with TRBJ2-2; 10 bases line up with TRBD2. The CDR3 is 15 amino acids. Germline V gene data show CDR1 as SSHAT and CDR2 as FNYEAQ (reference sequence). V lost 5 bases, J lost 5 bases, and 5 bases stayed unmatched. The CDR3: CASSPSGSETGELFF. CDR3 nucleotide sequence: TGTGCCAGCAGCCCTAGCGGGAGCGAAACCGGGGAGCTGTTTTTT.

The chain uses TRBV4-1 and TRBJ1-4, with 10 nucleotides matching TRBD1. This CDR3 is built from 15 residues. The V segment lost 3 bases and the J segment 5 bases; nucleotides outside the gene matches: 3. Germline V gene sequence: CDR1 MGHRA, CDR2 YSYEKL. CDR3: CASSQPGQGNEKLFF. CDR3 coding DNA: TGCGCCAGCAGCCAGCCGGGACAGGGGAATGAAAAACTGTTTTTT.

The genes are TRBV11-2 and TRBJ2-7, with 10 bases lining up with TRBD1. The V segment lost 1 base and the J segment 4 bases; nucleotides outside the gene matches: 16. Germline values: CDR1 SGHAT, CDR2 FQNNGV. CDR3 size: 19 residues. CDR3 region: CASSLGFGTGAQPDYEQYF. In nucleotides, the CDR3 is TGTGCCAGCAGCTTAGGTTTCGGGACAGGGGCCCAACCGGATTACGAGCAGTACTTC.

This chain connects TRBV2 to TRBJ2-7; D gene ambiguous. CDR1 and CDR2 from the germline V gene are SNHLY and FYNNEI. Trimming stripped 3 bases from V and 4 bases from J, with 16 bases between. The CDR3 covers 15 residues. CDR3 amino acids: CASSEPEARVYEQYF. CDR3 nucleotides: TGTGCCAGCAGTGAGCCTGAGGCTAGGGTATACGAGCAGTACTTC. Full variable domain (remainder filled in from reference TRBV2 and TRBJ2-7): EPEVTQTPSHQVTQMGQEVILRCVPISNHLYFYWYRQILGQKVEFLVSFYNNEISEKSEIFDDQFSVERPDGSNFTLKIRSTKLEDSAMYFCASSEPEARVYEQYFGPGTRLTVT.

This clone was seen a single time. The chain couples TRBV15 to TRBJ1-1; D gene uncertain. The CDR3 runs to 16 residues. Germline V CDR1 and CDR2: LNHNV, YYDKDF (reference sequence). V lost 0 bases and J lost 0, with 11 bases in between. The CDR3 sequence: CATSRDHPGLNTEAFF. The CDR3, as DNA: TGTGCCACCAGCAGAGATCACCCAGGATTGAACACTGAAGCTTTCTTT.

The chain links TRBV19 to TRBJ2-1; D is perhaps TRBD2 (5 bases). The CDR3 sequence is 17 residues long. In germline, CDR1 is LNHDA, CDR2 SQIVND (reference sequence). The V gene lost 1 base and the J gene lost 4 bases, with 17 bases spanning the gap. CDR3: CASSIVGFETTYNEQFF. The CDR3 bases are TGTGCCAGTAGTATAGTGGGGTTCGAGACTACATACAATGAGCAGTTCTTC.

The chain couples TRBV5-5 to TRBJ1-2; 7 nucleotides align to TRBD1. The CDR3 extends over 15 amino acids. V was clipped by 0 bases and J by 4 bases; unmatched bases: 6. Germline CDR1 SGHKS, CDR2 YYEKEE (reference sequence). CDR3 DNA sequence: TGTGCCAGCAGCTTGGGGCAGGGGGTAGCCTATGGCTACACCTTC. The encoded protein is CASSLGQGVAYGYTF.

The genes are TRBV28 and TRBJ2-6; weak D call: TRBD1 (6 bases). CDR3 length: 19 amino acids. Looked up from germline, CDR1 is MDHEN and CDR2 is SYDVKM. The V end was cut by 7 bases, the J end by 0 bases, with 22 bases between. The CDR3, as DNA: TGTGCCAGCACGCCCACCGGTGGACAGCGCTTCTCTGGGGCCAACGTCCTGACTTTC. Translation: CASTPTGGQRFSGANVLTF.

The chain employs TRBV5-1 and TRBJ1-1, with 12 positions matching TRBD1. Germline V CDR1 and CDR2: SGHRS, YFSETQ. J was trimmed by 1 base and V by 6 bases; bases with no gene match: 7. This CDR3 is built from 16 residues. CDR3 nucleotides: TGCGCCAGCACCTGGGGGGACAGGGGGCCGAACACTGAAGCTTTCTTT. It is translated as CASTWGDRGPNTEAFF.

The chain has TRBV27 and TRBJ2-1; a possible D gene is TRBD2 (5 bases). The CDR3 runs to 14 residues. Trimming took off 8 bases at V and 5 bases at J, with 16 bases between the two ends. Germline V CDR1 and CDR2: MNHEY, SMNVEV (reference sequence). CDR3 in amino acids: CASAMVGEDNEQFF. The CDR3 DNA reads as TGTGCCAGCGCGATGGTGGGAGAGGACAATGAGCAGTTCTTC.

The chain recombines TRBV9 with TRBJ2-1; 9 positions agree with TRBD2. Germline CDR1 SGDLS, CDR2 YYNGEE. V was pared by 3 bases and J by 8 bases, with 12 bases of the junction left unmatched. The CDR3 is 16 residues long. DNA for the CDR3: TGTGCCAGCAGCGCGACCCGTAGCGGGAGCGGTGATGAGCAGTTCTTC. It is translated as CASSATRSGSGDEQFF.

The V and J genes are TRBV11-2 and TRBJ2-7, with D tentatively TRBD1 (6 bases). Trimming removed 6 bases from V and 2 bases from J, with 14 bases in between. This CDR3 region has 14 residues. Germline CDR1 reads SGHAT; CDR2 reads FQNNGV. The CDR3 DNA follows: TGTGCCAGCAGGCGGACAGAGGGGGCCTACGAGCAGTACTTC. It codes for CASRRTEGAYEQYF.

CDR3 sequence reads: CASSVGASGVHNEQFF. The CDR3 coding sequence is TGTGCCAGCAGCGTAGGGGCTAGCGGGGTACACAATGAGCAGTTCTTC. V and J are TRBV9 and TRBJ2-1; 9 bases line up with TRBD2. This CDR3 region has 16 residues. The germline V gene has CDR1 SGDLS and CDR2 YYNGEE. V trimming: 0 bases; J trimming: 5 bases; junction bases outside the gene matches: 6.

This clone was seen just once. The chain uses TRBV7-9 and TRBJ2-4; tentatively, D is TRBD1 or TRBD2 (5 bases each). Germline CDR1 is SEHNR and CDR2 is FQNEAQ (reference sequence). V gave up 4 bases and J gave up 0 bases, with 10 bases separating them. The CDR3 totals 15 residues. The CDR3 protein is CASSSGTLAKNIQYF. In DNA form, the CDR3 reads TGTGCCAGCAGCTCCGGGACCTTAGCCAAAAACATTCAGTACTTC. Supplemented by reference TRBV7-9 and TRBJ2-4, the full variable domain reads DTGVSQNPRHKITKRGQNVTFRCDPISEHNRLYWYRQTLGQGPEFLTYFQNEAQLEKSRLLSDRFSAERPKGSFSTLEIQRTEQGDSAMYLCASSSGTLAKNIQYFGAGTRLSVL.

The chain carries TRBV19 and TRBJ1-5; the D is unclear. The germline V and J ends were trimmed by 2 bases and 9 bases, with 14 bases remaining between them. CDR1 and CDR2 (germline): LNHDA, SQIVND (reference sequence). This CDR3 has 14 amino acids. The CDR3 DNA reads as TGTGCCAGTAGTATAATGAGCCCCGGGTGGCCCCAGCATTTT. Translated: CASSIMSPGWPQHF.